This TCR beta chain was identified in a study of technical replicates of blood from a few donors. Clones were read by immunoSEQ multiplex PCR, and TCRdb kept only the in-frame ones, dropping some. The data show around 97,000 clones, about 96% seen once. This TCR came from a human donor in good health. Sequencing used T cells isolated from PBMCs.

CDR3 sequence reads: CASSEALPVLAKNIQYF. The CDR3, as DNA: TGTGCCAGCAGTGAAGCGCTTCCAGTCCTAGCCAAAAACATTCAGTACTTC. The chain joins TRBV6-1 to TRBJ2-4; D gene unclear. Germline values: CDR1 MNHNS, CDR2 SASEGT. V was shortened by 0 bases and J by 0 bases, with 12 bases between the two germline ends. This CDR3 is built from 17 residues.